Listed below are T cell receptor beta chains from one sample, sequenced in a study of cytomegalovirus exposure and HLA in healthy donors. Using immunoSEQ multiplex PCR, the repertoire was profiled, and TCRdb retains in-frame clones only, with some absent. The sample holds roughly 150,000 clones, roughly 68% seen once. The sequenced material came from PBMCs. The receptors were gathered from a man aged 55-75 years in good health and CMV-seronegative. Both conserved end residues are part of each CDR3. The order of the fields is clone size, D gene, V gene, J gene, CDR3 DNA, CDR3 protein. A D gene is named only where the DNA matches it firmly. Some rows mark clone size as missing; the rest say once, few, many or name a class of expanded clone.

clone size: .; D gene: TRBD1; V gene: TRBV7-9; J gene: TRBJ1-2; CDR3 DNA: TGTGCCAGCAGCTCGACCGCCCGACAGGGGGCGACAGGCTACACCTTC; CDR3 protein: CASSSTARQGATGYTF
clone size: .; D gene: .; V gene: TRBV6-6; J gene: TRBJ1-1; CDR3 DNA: TGTGCCAGCAGTCCCGGGGGGTACACTGAAGCTTTCTTT; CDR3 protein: CASSPGGYTEAFF
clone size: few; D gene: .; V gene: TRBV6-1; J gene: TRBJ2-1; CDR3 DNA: TGTGCCAGCAGTGGAGTTAGGCAGGCCCTCTCGAGCTCCTACAATGAGCAGTTCTTC; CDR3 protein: CASSGVRQALSSSYNEQFF
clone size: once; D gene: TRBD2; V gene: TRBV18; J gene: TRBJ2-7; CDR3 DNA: TGTGCCAGCTCACCGGGGGGGATTTACTCCGAGCAGTACTTC; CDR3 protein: CASSPGGIYSEQYF
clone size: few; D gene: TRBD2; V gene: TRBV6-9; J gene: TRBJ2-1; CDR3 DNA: TGTGCCAGCATTCCGAGACTAGCGGGATATAAGAATGAGCAGTTCTTC; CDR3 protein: CASIPRLAGYKNEQFF
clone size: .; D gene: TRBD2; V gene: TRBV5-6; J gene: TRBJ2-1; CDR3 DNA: TGTGCCAGCCGAAGACTAGCTAGTCCCTACAATGAGCAGTTCTTC; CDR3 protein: CASRRLASPYNEQFF
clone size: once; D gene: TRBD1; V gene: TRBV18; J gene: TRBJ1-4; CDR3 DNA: TGTGCCAGCTCACCATCGTCCGGGACAGCTAATGAAAAACTGTTTTTT; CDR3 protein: CASSPSSGTANEKLFF
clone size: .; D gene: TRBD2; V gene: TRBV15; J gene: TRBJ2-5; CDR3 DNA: TGTGCCACCAGCAGACCTTCTAGCGGGGTAGAGACCCAGTACTTC; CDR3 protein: CATSRPSSGVETQYF
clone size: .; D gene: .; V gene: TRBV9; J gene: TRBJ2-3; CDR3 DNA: TGTGCCAGCAGCGTAAGGTGGGAGACTAGCACAGATACGCAGTATTTT; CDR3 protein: CASSVRWETSTDTQYF
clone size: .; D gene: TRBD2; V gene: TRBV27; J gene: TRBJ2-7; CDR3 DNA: TGTGCCAGCAGAATTTCTAGCGGGAGGAGGTACGAGCAGTACTTC; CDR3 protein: CASRISSGRRYEQYF
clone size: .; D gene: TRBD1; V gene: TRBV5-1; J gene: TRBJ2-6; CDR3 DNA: TGCGCCAGCAGCATGACAGGGGCTGGGGCCAACGTCCTGACTTTC; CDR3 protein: CASSMTGAGANVLTF
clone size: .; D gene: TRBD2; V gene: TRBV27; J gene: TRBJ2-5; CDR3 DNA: TGTGCCAGCAGTTTATTCGCCTCGACTAGCGGGAGGGCCCGGGGGGAATGGGAGACCCAGTACTTC; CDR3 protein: CASSLFASTSGRARGEWETQYF
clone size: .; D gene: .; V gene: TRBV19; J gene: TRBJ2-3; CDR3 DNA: TGTGCCAGTAGAGCGGATACCACAGATACGCAGTATTTT; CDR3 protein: CASRADTTDTQYF